One sample yielded the 19 T cell receptor beta chains listed below, sequenced in a study of blood T cell repertoires in COVID-19. Only in-frame clones appear in the TCRdb table, and some are missing; sequencing was by immunoSEQ multiplex PCR. The sample holds fewer than 200,000 clones, roughly 80% seen once. Material: PBMCs or T cells enriched from blood (not recorded which). These TCRs come from a man aged 45-65 years who had recovered from COVID-19.

This chain links TRBV7-9 with TRBJ1-5, with 8 bases that match TRBD1. The V and J ends lost 3 bases and 3 bases, in that order; junction bases with no gene match: 1. The CDR3 loop spans 14 amino acids. The germline CDR1 and CDR2 sequences are SEHNR and FQNEAQ (reference sequence). The CDR3 here is CASSLTGDNQPQHF. The CDR3 DNA reads TGTGCCAGCAGCTTGACAGGGGACAATCAGCCCCAGCATTTT. The whole variable domain, remainder taken from reference TRBV7-9 and TRBJ1-5, is DTGVSQNPRHKITKRGQNVTFRCDPISEHNRLYWYRQTLGQGPEFLTYFQNEAQLEKSRLLSDRFSAERPKGSFSTLEIQRTEQGDSAMYLCASSLTGDNQPQHFGDGTRLSIL.

This chain joins TRBV19 and TRBJ2-5; 10 bases line up with TRBD1. The germline V gene has CDR1 LNHDA and CDR2 SQIVND (reference sequence). After removal of 7 bases from V and 5 bases from J, the junction contained 7 bases not matched to a gene. This CDR3 is 14 amino acids long. As DNA, the CDR3 is TGTGCCAGTATCTCGACAGGGGGCGATGAGACCCAGTACTTC. The encoded protein is CASISTGGDETQYF.

The chain couples TRBV29-1 to TRBJ2-2; the D gene is possibly TRBD1 (6 bases). Germline V gives CDR1 SQVTM, CDR2 ANQGSEA. This CDR3 has 12 amino acids. This CDR3 reads CTGTTNTGELFF. CDR3 bases: TGCACCGGGACAACGAACACCGGGGAGCTGTTTTTT.

Details on this clone: A read error may produce the germline difference seen at one junction end. The V call is TRBV4-3, the J call TRBJ2-5, with TRBD1 matching 7 bases. The CDR3 consists of 13 residues. From germline, CDR1 is LGHNA and CDR2 YSLEER. CDR3 protein: CASSQEGRTGAHF. DNA for the CDR3: TGCGCCAGCAGCCAAGAGGGACGAACAGGGGCTCACTTC.

Only a few counts were recorded for this clone. The V call is TRBV5-1, the J call TRBJ1-2, with no clear D. CDR1 is SGHRS and CDR2 is YFSETQ in the germline V gene. CDR3 size: 14 residues. V gave up 0 bases and J gave up 5 bases, with 11 bases separating them. The CDR3 reads CASSLGSDIYGYTF. Here the CDR3 DNA reads TGCGCCAGCAGCTTGGGGTCAGATATATATGGCTACACCTTC.

The rearrangement links TRBV10-1 to TRBJ1-1; possible D gene TRBD1, 5 bases. Germline loops: CDR1 WNHNN, CDR2 SYGVQD (reference sequence). The CDR3 is 12 residues long. V lost 7 bases and J lost 9, with 15 bases in between. CDR3 DNA sequence: TGCGCCAGCATGGACGGAGCAGGGCAAGCTTTCTTT. Its protein product is CASMDGAGQAFF.

The chain couples TRBV10-1 to TRBJ2-5; TRBD1 matches 7 bases. The length of the CDR3 is 15 residues. Trimming cost V 10 bases and J 3 bases; bases outside gene matches: 14. Germline loops: CDR1 WNHNN, CDR2 SYGVQD (reference sequence). The CDR3 loop is CATFDRDSLKETQYF. DNA for the CDR3: TGCGCCACCTTCGACCGGGACAGTCTAAAAGAGACCCAGTACTTC.

The rearrangement joins TRBV15 to TRBJ2-2; maybe TRBD1 (6 bases). Trimming stripped 2 bases from V and 7 bases from J, with 17 bases between. The CDR3 spans 16 residues. Germline V gives CDR1 LNHNV, CDR2 YYDKDF (reference sequence). CDR3 coding DNA: TGTGCCACCAGCAGAAAAAGACAGGATGCACGCGGGGAGCTGTTTTTT. Protein: CATSRKRQDARGELFF.

This rearrangement joins TRBV3-1 (or the pseudogene TRBV3-2) to TRBJ2-1, with 10 positions matching TRBD2. The CDR3 is 15 residues long. Per the germline V gene, CDR1 is LGHDT and CDR2 is YNNKEL (reference sequence). Losses at the gene ends were 4 bases for V and 4 bases for J; bases not matched to a gene: 4. The CDR3 nucleotides are TGTGCCAGCAGCCGAGCGGGGGGGCCTTACAATGAGCAGTTCTTC. Translated: CASSRAGGPYNEQFF.

The chain is built from TRBV5-1 and TRBJ1-1; TRBD1 might be the D (5 bases). In germline, CDR1 is SGHRS, CDR2 YFSETQ. The V end was cut by 4 bases, the J end by 1 base, with 17 bases between. The CDR3 sequence is 16 residues long. This CDR3 is CASSMGAGTANTEAFF. CDR3 nucleotide sequence: TGCGCCAGCAGCATGGGTGCGGGGACCGCGAACACTGAAGCTTTCTTT.

In its sample, this clone was seen once. This sequence joins TRBV10-3 and TRBJ1-2; the D gene is possibly TRBD1 (6 bases). In germline, CDR1 is ENHRY, CDR2 SYGVKD. The CDR3 consists of 12 residues. V shed 7 bases and J shed 6 bases, with 12 bases lying between them. This CDR3 is CAITAGEHGYTF. The CDR3 region has the DNA TGTGCCATCACCGCAGGGGAGCATGGCTACACCTTC.

Regarding this clone: A read error may account for a junction end that differs from germline. The sample has other DNA sequences that encode this CDR3 too. The chain employs TRBV7-2 and TRBJ1-6; D may be TRBD1 (6 bases). There are 16 residues in the CDR3. Per germline, CDR1 SGHTA and CDR2 FQGNSA. The CDR3 loop is CASSLAGAQNNSPLHF. CDR3 DNA: TGTGCCAGCAGCCTAGCGGGGGCTCAAAATAATTCACCCCTCCACTTT. The full variable domain, completed using reference TRBV7-2 and TRBJ1-6, is GAGVSQSPSNKVTEKGKDVELRCDPISGHTALYWYRQSLGQGLEFLIYFQGNSAPDKSGLPSDRFSAERTGGSVSTLTIQRTQQEDSAVYLCASSLAGAQNNSPLHFGNGTRLTVT.

The CDR3 here is CASSSQGGAAEAFF. The CDR3 region has the DNA TGCGCCAGCAGCTCACAGGGGGGCGCGGCTGAAGCTTTCTTT. V and J are TRBV5-1 and TRBJ1-1; 8 bases fit TRBD1. After removal of 3 bases from V and 6 bases from J, the junction contained 7 bases not matched to a gene. Looked up from germline, CDR1 is SGHRS and CDR2 is YFSETQ. This CDR3 comprises 14 residues.

This chain connects TRBV28 to TRBJ1-1; 7 positions match TRBD1. This CDR3 is built from 15 residues. V lost 8 bases and J lost 2; bases outside the gene matches: 11. Germline CDR1 is MDHEN and CDR2 is SYDVKM. This CDR3 is CASRTGEARNTEAFF. For the CDR3, the DNA is TGTGCCAGCCGAACAGGGGAGGCCCGCAACACTGAAGCTTTCTTT.

The rearrangement uses TRBV7-2 and TRBJ2-7; 8 bases align to TRBD2. The V gene's germline CDR1 is SGHTA and CDR2 FQGNSA. The CDR3 contains 15 residues. The ends lost 0 bases at V and 3 bases at J; junction bases unmatched: 4. The CDR3 loop is CASSLAGRGVYEQYF. Here the CDR3 DNA reads TGTGCCAGCAGCTTAGCGGGGCGGGGGGTCTACGAGCAGTACTTC.

V gene TRBV29-1 combines with J gene TRBJ1-2, with D possibly matching TRBD1 (6 bases). The germline gives CDR1 SQVTM, CDR2 ANQGSEA. The CDR3 runs 12 residues. V shed 6 bases and J shed 3 bases, with 11 bases lying between them. CDR3 loop: CSVDRTDYGYTF. The CDR3 region has the DNA TGCAGCGTCGACAGGACTGACTATGGCTACACCTTC.

J is TRBJ2-5 and V is TRBV29-1; D may be TRBD1 (6 bases). The V and J ends lost 6 bases and 2 bases respectively, with 13 bases between them. The CDR3 has 13 amino acids. The germline gives CDR1 SQVTM, CDR2 ANQGSEA. The CDR3 is CSVSQGPQETQYF. The CDR3 region has the DNA TGCAGCGTGTCACAGGGCCCTCAAGAGACCCAGTACTTC. The variable domain in full, with the rest retrieved from reference TRBV29-1 and TRBJ2-5, is SAVISQKPSRDICQRGTSLTIQCQVDSQVTMMFWYRQQPGQSLTLIATANQGSEATYESGFVIDKFPISRPNLTFSTLTVSNMSPEDSSIYLCSVSQGPQETQYFGPGTRLLVL.

The chain employs TRBV7-9 and TRBJ1-1; TRBD1 is a possible D gene (6 bases). The V gene's germline CDR1 is SEHNR and CDR2 FQNEAQ (reference sequence). The CDR3 length is 13 residues. Trimming removed 6 bases from V and 0 bases from J, with 8 bases in between. The CDR3 coding sequence is TGTGCCAGCAGGGACAGCATGAACACTGAAGCTTTCTTT. It is translated as CASRDSMNTEAFF. Supplemented by reference TRBV7-9 and TRBJ1-1, the full variable domain reads DTGVSQNPRHKITKRGQNVTFRCDPISEHNRLYWYRQTLGQGPEFLTYFQNEAQLEKSRLLSDRFSAERPKGSFSTLEIQRTEQGDSAMYLCASRDSMNTEAFFGQGTRLTVV.

V gene TRBV3-1 (or the pseudogene TRBV3-2) combines with J gene TRBJ2-5, with TRBD1 matching 9 bases. Germline values: CDR1 LGHDT, CDR2 YNNKEL (reference sequence). Trimming took 7 bases from V and 5 from J; bases not matched to a gene: 17. This CDR3 region has 17 residues. CDR3 bases: TGTGCCAGCAACCCCCGGGGGGAGGACAGGGGCAGGGAGACCCAGTACTTC. Protein product: CASNPRGEDRGRETQYF.